The T cell receptor (beta chain) under discussion was sequenced for a study of CXCR3-negative and CXCR3-positive naive CD8 T cells. Study at large: Per-library TRB read counts averaged about 1.5 +/- 0.3 million, adding up to around 130 million in total.

Germline V gene lookup returns CDR1 LGHNA and CDR2 YNFKEQ. The CDR3 runs to 16 residues. UMI-labeled TRB cDNA libraries were prepared by 5' RACE. TCRdb derives one entry per CDR3 protein from the 5' RACE reads, leaving out DNA. This sample's table reports some 28,000 distinct CDR3 sequences. Regarding this clonotype: The antigen is undetermined.

Study results and limitations: Diversity proved comparably high across both naive subsets and much lower in memory CD8+ cells.

Sequences were obtained from memory CD8+ T cells from blood. The chain has TRBV4-2 and TRBJ1-1. The sequence was collected from a human donor in good health. Some clones in this sample may be carry-over from other donors' samples. This CDR3 is CASSQGRSSGNTEAFF.